Listed here is a single T cell receptor beta chain. These data originate in a study of blood T cell repertoires in COVID-19. In the study overall: Researchers got acute and convalescent COVID-19 samples from the United States, Italy and Spain. The analysed material was cDNA or gDNA that came from T cells, B-cell-depleted T cells, or PBMCs.

Authors' methods: Amplifying reference gene primers gave estimates of nucleated cell counts. This table comes from immunoSEQ multiplex PCR, and its TCRdb copy is limited to in-frame clones, with some not included. V and J calls and clone size are given by that table; D and trimming were obtained from the DNA. Here the sample spans under 150,000 clones, 80% to 85% being singletons. The V and J ends lost 7 bases and 2 bases, in that order; junction bases with no gene match: 2. The germline CDR1 and CDR2 sequences are SGDLS and YYNGEE. The CDR3 extends over 14 amino acids. This clonotype originated in a woman aged 55 to 70 with active or convalescent COVID-19. J is TRBJ2-3 and V is TRBV9, with 12 bases lining up with TRBD2. Sample: peripheral blood. The CDR3, as DNA: TGTGCCAGCGGGACTAGCGGGCCCACAGATACGCAGTATTTT. It encodes CASGTSGPTDTQYF.